The 28 T cell receptor beta chains in this list originate from one sample, sequenced in a study of blood T cell repertoires in COVID-19. Sequenced by immunoSEQ multiplex PCR; TCRdb stores in-frame clones only, minus some. The sample consists of 80,000 to 85,000 clones, about 90% of them appearing once. Material: peripheral blood. Receptors were obtained from a woman older than 75 with acute or convalescent COVID-19.

CDR3 amino acids: CASSLDRNTEAFF. For the CDR3, the DNA is TGTGCCAGCAGCTTGGACAGGAACACTGAAGCTTTCTTT. The rearrangement joins TRBV11-2 to TRBJ1-1; perhaps TRBD1 as D (6 bases). Trimming took off 3 bases at V and 1 base at J, with 6 bases between the two ends. Looked up from germline, CDR1 is SGHAT and CDR2 is FQNNGV. The CDR3 is 13 residues long.

CDR3 bases: TGTGCCAGCAGGGGGAACAGGGGGGTCTATGGCTACACCTTC. It translates to CASRGNRGVYGYTF. This chain connects TRBV2 to TRBJ1-2; TRBD1 agrees at 8 bases. Losses at the gene ends were 6 bases for V and 4 bases for J; bases not matched to a gene: 7. CDR1 is SNHLY and CDR2 is FYNNEI in the germline V gene. The length of the CDR3 is 14 residues.

CDR3 protein: CASRPPRENEQFF. CDR3 sequence (DNA): TGTGCCAGCAGGCCCCCAAGGGAGAATGAGCAGTTCTTC. The V call is TRBV12-3 or TRBV12-4, the J call TRBJ2-1, with D perhaps TRBD2 (5 bases). Trimming shortened V by 6 bases and J by 7 bases, and 13 bases separated the two germline ends. CDR3 size: 13 residues.

In this sample, this clone turned up once. The chain recombines TRBV4-3 with TRBJ2-1, with 7 bases aligning to TRBD2. With 0 bases clipped from V and 0 bases from J, the junction kept 5 bases outside the gene matches. Germline CDR1 is LGHNA and CDR2 is YSLEER. The CDR3 is 17 amino acids. CDR3 coding DNA: TGCGCCAGCAGCCAAGATGGGGGGGGGAGCTCCTACAATGAGCAGTTCTTC. This translates into CASSQDGGGSSYNEQFF.

This chain joins TRBV3-1 (or the pseudogene TRBV3-2) and TRBJ2-7, with 13 bases that match TRBD2. The CDR3 is 16 residues long. The junction had 9 bases not matched to a gene; V was cut back by 5 bases and J by 5 bases. In germline, CDR1 is LGHDT, CDR2 YNNKEL (reference sequence). The CDR3 is CASSAPGTSGKNEQYF. The DNA of the CDR3 is TGTGCCAGCAGCGCCCCGGGGACTAGCGGGAAAAACGAGCAGTACTTC.

J is TRBJ1-6 and V is TRBV19; D is perhaps TRBD1 (5 bases). The CDR3 sequence is 12 residues long. Trimming took off 6 bases at V and 7 bases at J, with 7 bases between the two ends. Per germline, CDR1 LNHDA and CDR2 SQIVND (reference sequence). CDR3 nucleotides: TGTGCCAGTAGGTCAGGGAATTCACCCCTCCACTTT. Its protein product is CASRSGNSPLHF. Full variable domain (remainder filled in from reference TRBV19 and TRBJ1-6): DGGITQSPKYLFRKEGQNVTLSCEQNLNHDAMYWYRQDPGQGLRLIYYSQIVNDFQKGDIAEGYSVSREKKESFPLTVTSAQKNPTAFYLCASRSGNSPLHFGNGTRLTVT.

The chain joins TRBV18 to TRBJ2-7; D might be TRBD2 (7 bases). Germline loops: CDR1 KGHSH, CDR2 LQKENI. V was trimmed by 2 bases and J by 3 bases, leaving 11 bases between them. This CDR3 spans 14 amino acids. CDR3 DNA sequence: TGTGCCAGCTCACCAGGGGGGGCGCGCTACGAGCAGTACTTC. Encoded protein: CASSPGGARYEQYF. Combining the CDR3 with reference TRBV18 and TRBJ2-7 gives the whole variable domain NAGVMQNPRHLVRRRGQEARLRCSPMKGHSHVYWYRQLPEEGLKFMVYLQKENIIDESGMPKERFSAEFPKEGPSILRIQQVVRGDSAAYFCASSPGGARYEQYFGPGTRLTVT.

This chain links TRBV5-1 with TRBJ2-7; the D is unclear. The CDR3 extends over 14 amino acids. Germline V lookup: CDR1 SGHRS, CDR2 YFSETQ. Trimming left V 2 bases short and J 4 bases short, with 13 bases between. The CDR3 DNA reads as TGCGCCAGCAGCTTAGCAGGTGACATTTACGAGCAGTACTTC. The encoded protein is CASSLAGDIYEQYF.

This clone was counted only a few times. The V gene is TRBV7-8, the J gene TRBJ1-2; tentative D call: TRBD1 (5 bases). From germline, CDR1 is SGHVS and CDR2 FQNEAQ. The CDR3 length is 15 residues. Trimming stripped 1 base from V and 2 bases from J, with 11 bases between. The CDR3 region has the DNA TGTGCCAGCAGCTTAGTGGGGGGTTGGAACTATGGCTACACCTTC. This sequence encodes CASSLVGGWNYGYTF.

The rearrangement joins TRBV2 to TRBJ2-1; D call uncertain. Germline V gives CDR1 SNHLY, CDR2 FYNNEI. The CDR3 consists of 12 residues. Between the trimmed V and J ends, which lost 2 bases and 4 bases, there was a span of 3 bases. The CDR3 nucleotides read TGTGCCAGCAGTGAACGGTACAATGAGCAGTTCTTC. Translating gives CASSERYNEQFF.

The chain is built from TRBV6-6 and TRBJ2-1; tentatively, D is TRBD2 (5 bases). The CDR3 has 15 amino acids. Germline values: CDR1 MNHNY, CDR2 SVGAGI (reference sequence). Between the trimmed V and J ends, which lost 2 bases and 4 bases, there was a span of 12 bases. This chain's CDR3 is CASSYEGGLYNEQFF. Here the CDR3 DNA reads TGTGCCAGCAGTTACGAGGGTGGCTTATACAATGAGCAGTTCTTC.

This clone came up a few times. The chain combines TRBV30 with TRBJ1-5, with a possible D match to TRBD1 (5 bases). Trimming removed 1 base from V and 4 bases from J, with 8 bases in between. Germline assignment: CDR1 GTSNPN and CDR2 SVGIG (reference sequence). This CDR3 has 13 amino acids. CDR3 DNA: TGTGCCTGGAGTGAGGACACGAATCAGCCCCAGCATTTT. It yields the protein CAWSEDTNQPQHF.

This chain joins TRBV6-6 and TRBJ2-1; 8 bases align to TRBD1. Germline V lookup: CDR1 MNHNY, CDR2 SVGAGI (reference sequence). V trimming: 5 bases; J trimming: 3 bases; junction bases outside the gene matches: 6. CDR3 length equals 15 residues. The CDR3 reads CASSPWTGNYNEQFF. As DNA, the CDR3 is TGTGCCAGCAGTCCTTGGACAGGGAACTACAATGAGCAGTTCTTC.

The V call is TRBV5-1, the J call TRBJ2-1, with TRBD2 matching 13 bases. Per the germline V gene, CDR1 is SGHRS and CDR2 is YFSETQ. V lost 4 bases and J lost 6; bases outside the gene matches: 4. The CDR3 has 15 residues. The CDR3 reads CASSLGLAGANEQFF. DNA for the CDR3: TGCGCCAGCAGCCTAGGACTAGCGGGGGCCAATGAGCAGTTCTTC.

The chain is built from TRBV6-1 and TRBJ2-4, with 14 nucleotides matching TRBD2. The CDR3 extends over 21 amino acids. Looked up from germline, CDR1 is MNHNS and CDR2 is SASEGT. The V and J ends lost 1 base and 1 base, in that order; junction bases with no gene match: 12. CDR3 protein: CASSEGVGTSGSMGAKNIQYF. Here the CDR3 DNA reads TGTGCCAGCAGTGAAGGCGTTGGGACTAGCGGGAGCATGGGGGCCAAAAACATTCAGTACTTC.

The chain has TRBV11-3 and TRBJ2-1, with 13 bases identical to TRBD2. V lost 1 base to trimming and J lost 5 bases; unmatched junction nucleotides: 5. This CDR3 is built from 17 residues. CDR1 is SGHNT, CDR2 YENEEA, per germline. The CDR3 sequence: CASSLVAGLAGNNEQFF. Here the CDR3 DNA reads TGTGCCAGCAGCTTAGTGGCGGGACTAGCGGGGAACAATGAGCAGTTCTTC.

This chain uses TRBV5-1 with TRBJ2-7; D is perhaps TRBD1 (5 bases). The germline V gene has CDR1 SGHRS and CDR2 YFSETQ. V shed 4 bases and J shed 6 bases, with 14 bases lying between them. The CDR3 loop spans 13 amino acids. The CDR3 here is CASSIWGPGEQYF. CDR3 nucleotide sequence: TGCGCCAGCAGCATTTGGGGCCCAGGCGAGCAGTACTTC.

The chain recombines TRBV30 with TRBJ2-7; D is possibly TRBD2 (5 bases). From germline, CDR1 is GTSNPN and CDR2 SVGIG (reference sequence). The CDR3 is 13 residues long. V was pared by 2 bases and J by 6 bases, with 14 bases between. The CDR3 sequence: CAWSSRGSGEQYF. The CDR3 nucleotides read TGTGCCTGGAGTAGCCGGGGAAGTGGCGAGCAGTACTTC.

J is TRBJ2-7 and V is TRBV6-5, with TRBD2 matching over 11 bases. This CDR3 spans 16 amino acids. CDR1 is MNHEY and CDR2 is SVGAGI in the germline V gene. V gave up 0 bases and J gave up 4 bases; unmatched junction bases: 5. The CDR3 is CASSYSTSGGLYEQYF. CDR3 nucleotide sequence: TGTGCCAGCAGTTACTCTACTAGCGGGGGACTTTACGAGCAGTACTTC.

The chain employs TRBV9 and TRBJ2-7; D is perhaps TRBD2 (6 bases). V was clipped by 1 base and J by 2 bases, with 13 bases between them. The germline gives CDR1 SGDLS, CDR2 YYNGEE. The CDR3 length is 15 residues. CDR3 DNA: TGTGCCAGCAGCGTACGGGGGATAGGAGCCTACGAGCAGTACTTC. This sequence encodes CASSVRGIGAYEQYF.

The rearrangement uses TRBV7-9 and TRBJ1-2, with D unclear. V dropped 4 bases and J dropped 2 bases, with 8 bases sitting between them. Looked up from germline, CDR1 is SEHNR and CDR2 is FQNEAQ (reference sequence). CDR3 size: 13 residues. The chain's CDR3 is CASSSLQNYGYTF. The CDR3 DNA reads TGTGCCAGCAGCTCTCTACAGAACTATGGCTACACCTTC. The full variable domain, completed using reference TRBV7-9 and TRBJ1-2, is DTGVSQNPRHKITKRGQNVTFRCDPISEHNRLYWYRQTLGQGPEFLTYFQNEAQLEKSRLLSDRFSAERPKGSFSTLEIQRTEQGDSAMYLCASSSLQNYGYTFGSGTRLTVV.

The J gene is TRBJ2-7, the V gene TRBV19; D perhaps matches TRBD2 (5 bases). Deletions cut 3 bases from V and 3 bases from J, with 15 bases between. The CDR3 is 15 residues long. Germline-derived CDR1 and CDR2 are LNHDA and SQIVND (reference sequence). The CDR3 protein is CASSMEAALGYEQYF. In nucleotides, the CDR3 is TGTGCCAGTAGTATGGAGGCAGCCTTGGGCTACGAGCAGTACTTC.

V is TRBV5-6 and J is TRBJ1-1; D gene ambiguous. Between the trimmed V and J ends, which lost 1 base and 1 base, there was a span of 5 bases. CDR3 length: 13 residues. Per germline, CDR1 SGHDT and CDR2 YYEEEE. The CDR3 DNA reads TGTGCCAGCAGCTTGTCCAGGAACACTGAAGCTTTCTTT. This gives the protein CASSLSRNTEAFF.

The chain employs TRBV11-2 and TRBJ2-2; D is unclear. V shed 5 bases and J shed 5 bases, with 9 bases lying between them. The CDR3 totals 13 residues. Looked up from germline, CDR1 is SGHAT and CDR2 is FQNNGV. The CDR3 DNA reads TGTGCCAGCAGCCCGCGATTAACCGGGGAGCTGTTTTTT. As protein: CASSPRLTGELFF.

The chain is built from TRBV6-5 and TRBJ2-1; 8 bases match TRBD2. The CDR3 spans 15 residues. Per germline, CDR1 MNHEY and CDR2 SVGAGI. The V segment lost 6 bases and the J segment 6 bases; nucleotides outside the gene matches: 10. The CDR3 nucleotides are TGTGCCAGCAGCCTCCGGACTAGCCAGGGCAATGAGCAGTTCTTC. It yields the protein CASSLRTSQGNEQFF.

This clone turned up a few times. V gene TRBV30 combines with J gene TRBJ1-5; possible D gene TRBD1, 5 bases. From germline, CDR1 is GTSNPN and CDR2 SVGIG (reference sequence). The CDR3 runs to 13 residues. Trimming left V 3 bases short and J 6 bases short, with 12 bases between. CDR3 sequence reads: CAWRGEGLQPQHF. DNA of the CDR3: TGTGCCTGGAGGGGGGAGGGGCTTCAGCCCCAGCATTTT.

This chain links TRBV19 with TRBJ2-2; 9 bases map to TRBD2. CDR1 is LNHDA, CDR2 SQIVND, per germline (reference sequence). The CDR3 is made up of 18 amino acids. Unmatched junction bases numbered 10, after V lost 4 bases and J lost 1 base. CDR3 nucleotides: TGTGCCAGTAGTAAGGGGTTAGCGGGAGTCCTGAACACCGGGGAGCTGTTTTTT. This codes for CASSKGLAGVLNTGELFF.

This clone was recorded only once. The J gene is TRBJ2-3, the V gene TRBV5-1; TRBD2 agrees at 9 bases. V was clipped by 4 bases and J by 0 bases; unmatched bases: 6. This CDR3 comprises 16 residues. Germline V gene data show CDR1 as SGHRS and CDR2 as YFSETQ. The DNA for the CDR3 is TGCGCCAGCAGCAGAGGACTAGCGCCTAGCACAGATACGCAGTATTTT. It encodes CASSRGLAPSTDTQYF. Looking up the rest from reference TRBV5-1 and TRBJ2-3 gives the full variable domain: KAGVTQTPRYLIKTRGQQVTLSCSPISGHRSVSWYQQTPGQGLQFLFEYFSETQRNKGNFPGRFSGRQFSNSRSEMNVSTLELGDSALYLCASSRGLAPSTDTQYFGPGTRLTVL.